The 23 T cell receptor beta chains presented below share a single source sample, sequenced in a study of T cell responses to AZD1222 COVID-19 vaccine. Method: immunoSEQ multiplex PCR; TCRdb's copy keeps in-frame clones and lacks some. The repertoire holds 180,000 or so clones, around 90% seen once, with 1.3% in the top ten. The sample here was peripheral blood, taken 28 days after the second AZD1222 dose. All receptors derive from an adult who received the AZD1222 COVID-19 vaccine.

The chain recombines TRBV5-6 with TRBJ1-2; 9 nucleotides align to TRBD1. This CDR3 has 15 residues. Unmatched junction bases numbered 4, after V lost 0 bases and J lost 4 bases. Germline lookup yields CDR1 SGHDT and CDR2 YYEEEE. As DNA, the CDR3 is TGTGCCAGCAGCTTGGAGGGGACAGGGTCCTATGGCTACACCTTC. Translating gives CASSLEGTGSYGYTF.

This rearrangement joins TRBV2 to TRBJ2-5, with D perhaps assigned TRBD1 or TRBD2 (5 bases each). The CDR3 is 12 residues long. CDR1 is SNHLY, CDR2 FYNNEI, per germline. With 7 bases removed from V and 5 bases from J, the gap between germline ends came to 11 bases. In DNA, the CDR3 is TGTGCCAGCACCGGGGCGGGCGAGACCCAGTACTTC. This codes for CASTGAGETQYF.

The rearrangement links TRBV11-2 to TRBJ2-3, with 8 bases fitting TRBD2. Germline-derived CDR1 and CDR2 are SGHAT and FQNNGV. Trimming removed 3 bases from V and 7 bases from J; junction bases left unmatched: 6. This CDR3 is built from 14 residues. CDR3 residues: CASSLAGTRNTQYF. CDR3 DNA sequence: TGTGCCAGCAGCTTGGCCGGGACTAGAAATACGCAGTATTTT.

The V call is TRBV7-9, the J call TRBJ2-5; D is perhaps TRBD1 (6 bases). The germline CDR1 and CDR2 sequences are SEHNR and FQNEAQ (reference sequence). V was pared by 8 bases and J by 5 bases, with 12 bases between. The CDR3 length is 12 residues. CDR3 nucleotide sequence: TGTGCCAGCGACGAGAGGGGGGAGACCCAGTACTTC. Residues: CASDERGETQYF.

The J gene is TRBJ2-7, the V gene TRBV28; D is possibly TRBD1 (6 bases). The CDR3 is 16 residues long. Germline CDR1 and CDR2: MDHEN and SYDVKM. Trimming took off 2 bases at V and 0 bases at J, with 14 bases between the two ends. The CDR3 sequence: CASSLVWLDSSYEQYF. The CDR3 region has the DNA TGTGCCAGCAGTTTAGTCTGGCTGGACAGCTCCTACGAGCAGTACTTC. Full variable domain (missing parts from reference TRBV28 and TRBJ2-7): DVKVTQSSRYLVKRTGEKVFLECVQDMDHENMFWYRQDPGLGLRLIYFSYDVKMKEKGDIPEGYSVSREKKERFSLILESASTNQTSMYLCASSLVWLDSSYEQYFGPGTRLTVT.

The chain recombines TRBV19 with TRBJ1-1; D possibly corresponds to TRBD1 (6 bases). CDR1 and CDR2 (germline): LNHDA, SQIVND (reference sequence). Trimming shortened V by 3 bases and J by 3 bases, and 14 bases separated the two germline ends. This CDR3 contains 15 residues. CDR3 loop: CASSIFGGADTEAFF. The CDR3 nucleotides read TGTGCCAGTAGTATCTTTGGGGGCGCGGACACTGAAGCTTTCTTT.

V gene TRBV5-1 combines with J gene TRBJ1-2; 8 nucleotides align to TRBD1. In germline, CDR1 is SGHRS, CDR2 YFSETQ. J lost 4 bases, V lost 0 bases, and 2 bases had no gene match. This CDR3 region has 14 residues. CDR3 loop: CASSLEDRVYGYTF. The CDR3 nucleotides read TGCGCCAGCAGCTTGGAGGACAGGGTCTATGGCTACACCTTC.

The chain employs TRBV7-9 and TRBJ1-5; D is perhaps TRBD1 (5 bases). Trimming removed 5 bases at V and 5 bases at J, with 10 bases between. The CDR3 is made up of 13 amino acids. Germline assignment: CDR1 SEHNR and CDR2 FQNEAQ (reference sequence). Here the CDR3 DNA reads TGTGCCAGCAGCCAGCAGGGTGATCAGCCCCAGCATTTT. It is translated as CASSQQGDQPQHF.

V and J are TRBV3-1 (or the pseudogene TRBV3-2) and TRBJ1-5; D is uncertain. CDR1 LGHDT and CDR2 YNNKEL come from the germline V gene (reference sequence). The CDR3 length is 12 residues. Trimming took 1 base from V and 6 from J, leaving 4 bases between them. CDR3: CASSQGGQPQHF. The CDR3 DNA reads TGTGCCAGCAGCCAAGGGGGTCAGCCCCAGCATTTT.

The table lists this clone with a count of one. The rearrangement uses TRBV4-1 and TRBJ2-7; TRBD1 might be the D (6 bases). This CDR3 region has 12 residues. The V gene lost 3 bases and the J gene lost 10 bases, with 13 bases spanning the gap. Per the germline V gene, CDR1 is MGHRA and CDR2 is YSYEKL. This chain's CDR3 is CASSHMGAEQYF. CDR3 coding DNA: TGCGCCAGCAGCCATATGGGGGCGGAACAGTACTTC.

This clone showed up just a few times. The J gene is TRBJ2-2, the V gene TRBV30, with 15 bases that match TRBD2. CDR3 length equals 17 residues. Per germline, CDR1 GTSNPN and CDR2 SVGIG (reference sequence). The J segment lost 0 bases and the V segment lost 3 bases, leaving 2 bases of the junction unmatched. The CDR3 DNA follows: TGTGCCTGGAGCGGACTAGCGGGAGGGACGAACACCGGGGAGCTGTTTTTT. Encoded protein: CAWSGLAGGTNTGELFF.

In DNA, the CDR3 is TGCACCTGCCGGGCCTACGATGGCGGTCATGGCTACACCTTC. Translation: CTCRAYDGGHGYTF. V gene TRBV29-1 combines with J gene TRBJ1-2; D unclear. CDR3 length equals 14 residues. Germline V gene data show CDR1 as SQVTM and CDR2 as ANQGSEA.

The V gene is TRBV7-9, the J gene TRBJ1-2; a possible D gene is TRBD1 (6 bases). The V end was cut by 5 bases, the J end by 7 bases, with 20 bases between. The CDR3 is made up of 15 amino acids. Per germline, CDR1 SEHNR and CDR2 FQNEAQ (reference sequence). The CDR3 loop reads CASSPQGGLESGYTF. The CDR3, as DNA: TGTGCCAGCAGCCCCCAAGGGGGGCTGGAATCTGGCTACACCTTC.

The chain links TRBV6-2 or TRBV6-3 to TRBJ2-5; D is possibly TRBD1 or TRBD2 (6 bases each). The V end lost 4 bases, the J end lost 2 bases, and 17 bases lay between the germline ends. CDR1 is MNHEY and CDR2 is SVGEGT in the germline V gene. The CDR3 loop spans 16 amino acids. The CDR3 region is CASSWLGGGIQETQYF. The CDR3 DNA follows: TGTGCCAGCAGTTGGCTTGGAGGGGGGATACAAGAGACCCAGTACTTC.

The J gene is TRBJ2-1, the V gene TRBV2; TRBD2 matches 12 bases. Germline CDR1 and CDR2: SNHLY and FYNNEI. CDR3 length equals 16 residues. Trimming cost V 5 bases and J 10 bases; bases outside gene matches: 12. The DNA of the CDR3 is TGTGCCAGCAGTCAGATAAAAGGACTAGCGGGACTGGAGCAGTTCTTC. Its translation: CASSQIKGLAGLEQFF.

J is TRBJ2-3 and V is TRBV10-2; 9 bases match TRBD1. The J segment lost 6 bases and the V segment lost 6 bases, leaving 4 bases of the junction unmatched. From germline, CDR1 is WSHSY and CDR2 SAAADI. The CDR3 runs to 13 residues. The CDR3 nucleotides read TGCGCCAGCAGGACCGACAGGGGGGATACGCAGTATTTT. This codes for CASRTDRGDTQYF.

The rearrangement uses TRBV5-3 and TRBJ2-7; tentatively, D is TRBD1 (5 bases). TRBV5-3 is reported as an ORF; its role is uncertain. Between the trimmed V and J ends, which lost 3 bases and 7 bases, there was a span of 23 bases. The CDR3 runs 16 residues. The CDR3 reads CARSSPGAEELREQYF. The CDR3 nucleotides read TGTGCCAGAAGCTCCCCTGGGGCGGAAGAGTTGAGAGAGCAGTACTTC.

The chain couples TRBV2 to TRBJ1-1; 9 bases are a match to TRBD1. The V gene's germline CDR1 is SNHLY and CDR2 FYNNEI. J gave up 1 base and V 3 bases, and 15 bases lay outside the gene matches. This CDR3 comprises 19 residues. This CDR3 is CASSDPRPPRDRANTEAFF. CDR3 bases: TGTGCCAGCAGTGATCCTCGCCCTCCCCGGGACAGGGCGAACACTGAAGCTTTCTTT.

The CDR3 sequence: CAWGSGTEDNQPQHF. The CDR3 coding sequence is TGTGCCTGGGGTTCCGGGACAGAGGACAATCAGCCCCAGCATTTT. The rearrangement uses TRBV30 and TRBJ1-5; TRBD1 matches at 7 bases. The CDR3 sequence is 15 residues long. The germline V gene has CDR1 GTSNPN and CDR2 SVGIG (reference sequence). The J segment lost 3 bases and the V segment lost 5 bases, leaving 10 bases of the junction unmatched. The variable domain in full, completed from reference TRBV30 and TRBJ1-5, reads SQTIHQWPATLVQPVGSPLSLECTVEGTSNPNLYWYRQAAGRGLQLLFYSVGIGQISSEVPQNLSASRPQDRQFILSSKKLLLSDSGFYLCAWGSGTEDNQPQHFGDGTRLSIL.

This clone has only one observation. The V gene is TRBV28, the J gene TRBJ1-1, with D hard to call. This CDR3 has 14 residues. V was cut by 6 bases and J by 3 bases, with 14 bases left in between. Per the germline V gene, CDR1 is MDHEN and CDR2 is SYDVKM. CDR3 nucleotide sequence: TGTGCCAGCAGCCTTACTACAGCGTACACTGAAGCTTTCTTT. Amino acid sequence: CASSLTTAYTEAFF.

This chain links TRBV5-5 with TRBJ1-4; D is uncertain. The CDR3 covers 14 residues. The V end was cut by 4 bases, the J end by 3 bases, with 10 bases between. CDR1 is SGHKS, CDR2 YYEKEE, per germline (reference sequence). The CDR3 here is CASSIVAANEKLFF. The CDR3 bases are TGTGCCAGCAGCATAGTTGCCGCTAATGAAAAACTGTTTTTT.

The chain employs TRBV5-1 and TRBJ2-7; no definite D call. Trimming took off 4 bases at V and 4 bases at J, with 12 bases between the two ends. This CDR3 has 13 residues. Germline CDR1 reads SGHRS; CDR2 reads YFSETQ. CDR3 bases: TGCGCCAGCAGCCCGAATAGGGCTTACGAGCAGTACTTC. Its protein product is CASSPNRAYEQYF.

The gene calls are TRBV3-1 (or the pseudogene TRBV3-2) and TRBJ1-5, with D possibly being TRBD1 (5 bases). In germline, CDR1 is LGHDT, CDR2 YNNKEL (reference sequence). This CDR3 is 17 amino acids long. V dropped 1 base and J dropped 2 bases, with 15 bases sitting between them. In DNA, the CDR3 is TGTGCCAGCAGCCAAGGGGGTGGGACGGTGGGCAATCAGCCCCAGCATTTT. It translates to CASSQGGGTVGNQPQHF.